This T cell receptor (beta chain) comes out of a study of OX40 agonist ivuxolimab in advanced cancers. Regarding the research as a whole: Ivuxolimab was a fully human IgG2 agonistic monoclonal antibody targeting the costimulatory receptor OX40 (CD134). Intravenous ivuxolimab was administered to patients every 2 weeks at six dose levels: 0.01, 0.1, 0.3, 1.5, 3 and 10 mg/kg. Of the approximately 50 dose-escalation patients, hepatocellular carcinoma was present in around 20, melanoma in about 15, renal cell carcinoma in 9 and head and neck cancer in 9. The dose-escalation cohort was roughly 83% male with a mean age of about 60 years, ranging from roughly 20 to 85. Prior anti-PD-1, anti-PD-L1 or anti-CTLA-4 therapy was permitted, and checkpoint inhibitors had been received by about 44% of dose-escalation patients. Partial responses were achieved by three dose-escalation patients, of whom one had hepatocellular carcinoma and two had cutaneous melanoma. Peripheral TCRbeta sequencing aimed to test whether ivuxolimab altered TCR sequence diversity and caused clonal T-cell expansion. The paper covers the monotherapy dose-escalation part of the phase I ivuxolimab trial, which included N of about 50 patients.

The trial excluded patients who had a history of autoimmune disease or were on systemic immunosuppression. Peripheral blood for TCR sequencing was collected from all dose cohorts at baseline, on cycle 4 day 1, and on cycle 7 day 1. The samples were taken from a phase I, first-in-human, multicenter, open-label dose-escalation trial of ivuxolimab. The trial enrolled adults with locally advanced or metastatic head and neck squamous cell, hepatocellular, melanoma or renal cell carcinoma. Before TCR sequencing, CD4+ T cells and CD8+ T cells from peripheral blood were sorted into separate populations. Sequences SGHVT (CDR1) and SQSDAQ (CDR2) are obtained from the germline V gene. The V end loses 7 bases and the J end loses 2 bases, and a stretch of 16 bases separates them. From its cysteine to its phenylalanine, the CDR3 spans 15 amino acids. The retained sequence is limited to the CDR3, 45 bases, with the frame set at the first base.

Concerning this clone: This clone's antigen is unknown. No much larger clonotype is one base removed from it; base qualities were not supplied.

To sequence the TCRbeta CDR3 region, genomic DNA was isolated from the sorted cells. The immunoSEQ Assay was used for sequencing of TCRbeta CDR3 regions. TCRdb holds this immuneACCESS table with in-frame rearrangements only. Some clones are missing; in checked studies, unresolved V genes explain under half, and the rest has no known cause. Here the sample has 50,000 to 75,000 clones; 85% to 90% occur a single time. Of the sample, roughly an eighth is held by the ten largest clones. The investigation overall reported the following: At doses from 0.1 to 3.0 mg/kg, clonal expansion was seen in both CD4+ and CD8+ blood T cells between baseline and week 6. Low levels of normalized T-cell clonal expansion were also shown by some nonresponding patients. The antigen specificity of the clonally expanded peripheral T cells was not determined. In the 0.1-3.0 mg/kg groups, partial responders had among the lowest normalized peripheral clonal expansion, particularly in CD8+ T cells. After ivuxolimab, CD8+ T cells had more expanded clones than CD4+ T cells on average.

The source of this sequence is an adult with an advanced solid tumor such as melanoma, head and neck, liver or kidney cancer. This sample comprised CD4+ or CD8+ T cells sorted from blood, obtained in a trial of the OX40 agonist ivuxolimab. This chain joins TRBV7-4 to TRBJ2-3; TRBD2 could be the D gene, as 7 bases match. The sequenced DNA: TGTGCCAGCACCCTTAGAGGGGGGGACACAGATACGCAGTATTTT. It specifies CASTLRGGDTDTQYF. With all but the CDR3 taken from the reference TRBV7-4 and TRBJ2-3 genes, the full variable domain is: GAGVSQSPRYKVAKRGRDVALRCDSISGHVTLYWYRQTLGQGSEVLTYSQSDAQRDKSGRPSGRFSAERPERSVSTLKIQRTEQGDSAVYLCASTLRGGDTDTQYFGPGTRLTVL.